This T cell receptor beta chain was obtained from a study of T cell repertoires in cytomegalovirus infection. To note about this clonotype: Antigen specificity is unknown.

The CDR3 runs 14 residues. V shed 3 bases and J shed 6 bases, with 14 bases lying between them. From germline, CDR1 is SGHVS and CDR2 FNYEAQ. Each CDR3 protein gets one entry after TCRdb re-called the reads with MiXCR. This table has 550,000 to 850,000 distinct CDR3 sequences, about 33% appearing once. The source of this sequence is a human donor in good health (CMV status not recorded). Some clones in this sample may be carry-over from other donors' samples. Specimen: cultured PBMCs, collected from culture after CMV antigen stimulation. This sequence joins TRBV7-6 and TRBJ1-1; the D is unclear. The CDR3, as DNA: TGTGCCAGCAGCTTTCTCTACCTTGGCGCTGAAGCTTTCTTT. It is translated as CASSFLYLGAEAFF.